Listed here are 24 T cell receptor beta chains from one sample, sequenced in a study of OX40 agonist ivuxolimab in advanced cancers. This table comes from immunoSEQ multiplex PCR, and its TCRdb copy is limited to in-frame clones, with some not included. The sample has about 77,000 clones, nearly 90% seen once. This sample comprised CD4+ or CD8+ T cells sorted from blood, obtained in a trial of the OX40 agonist ivuxolimab. The origin of the receptors is an adult with an advanced solid tumor such as melanoma, head and neck, liver or kidney cancer.

This clone is medium-sized in the sample. V gene TRBV30 combines with J gene TRBJ1-4; no definite D call. Between the trimmed V and J ends, which lost 2 bases and 7 bases, there was a span of 17 bases. Per germline, CDR1 GTSNPN and CDR2 SVGIG (reference sequence). The CDR3 has 15 residues. The chain's CDR3 is CAWSPSKAGGEKLFF. CDR3 sequence (DNA): TGTGCCTGGAGTCCCTCTAAGGCAGGTGGTGAAAAACTGTTTTTT. The whole variable domain, filled in from reference TRBV30 and TRBJ1-4, reads SQTIHQWPATLVQPVGSPLSLECTVEGTSNPNLYWYRQAAGRGLQLLFYSVGIGQISSEVPQNLSASRPQDRQFILSSKKLLLSDSGFYLCAWSPSKAGGEKLFFGSGTQLSVL.

J is TRBJ1-1 and V is TRBV28; possibly TRBD1 for D (6 bases). The CDR3 length is 14 residues. Looked up from germline, CDR1 is MDHEN and CDR2 is SYDVKM. Trimming left V 7 bases short and J 6 bases short, with 18 bases between. The CDR3 reads CASTIPQGRAEAFF. The DNA of the CDR3 is TGTGCCAGCACCATACCACAGGGACGGGCTGAAGCTTTCTTT.

This clone was picked up one time. The genes are TRBV19 and TRBJ1-2, with 9 bases that match TRBD1. The length of the CDR3 is 14 residues. Germline values: CDR1 LNHDA, CDR2 SQIVND (reference sequence). With 7 bases clipped from V and 4 bases from J, the junction kept 7 bases outside the gene matches. The CDR3 DNA reads TGTGCCAGTACCCAGACAGGGGGAGGCTATGGCTACACCTTC. Its translation is CASTQTGGGYGYTF.

V and J are TRBV5-5 and TRBJ1-1; D uncertain. Deletions cut 1 base from V and 3 bases from J, with 10 bases between. Germline-derived CDR1 and CDR2 are SGHKS and YYEKEE (reference sequence). The CDR3 runs to 14 residues. Written as DNA, the CDR3 is TGTGCCAGCAGCTTGATGTGGGGATACACTGAAGCTTTCTTT. This encodes CASSLMWGYTEAFF.

The chain joins TRBV30 to TRBJ2-3, with 11 nucleotides matching TRBD2. CDR1 is GTSNPN and CDR2 is SVGIG in the germline V gene (reference sequence). CDR3 length equals 17 residues. With 1 base clipped from V and 6 bases from J, the junction kept 12 bases outside the gene matches. The CDR3 region is CAWSASSGGISRDTQYF. The CDR3 DNA follows: TGTGCCTGGAGTGCTTCTAGCGGGGGGATCTCAAGGGATACGCAGTATTTT. The whole variable domain, filled in from reference TRBV30 and TRBJ2-3, reads SQTIHQWPATLVQPVGSPLSLECTVEGTSNPNLYWYRQAAGRGLQLLFYSVGIGQISSEVPQNLSASRPQDRQFILSSKKLLLSDSGFYLCAWSASSGGISRDTQYFGPGTRLTVL.

The chain carries TRBV5-4 and TRBJ2-7; 7 bases map to TRBD2. V was clipped by 3 bases and J by 5 bases; unmatched bases: 11. The CDR3 has 15 residues. Germline-derived CDR1 and CDR2 are SGHNT and YYREEE (reference sequence). CDR3 coding DNA: TGTGCCAGCAGCTCCCCGGGACTACCTCTCGACGAGCAGTACTTC. Translating gives CASSSPGLPLDEQYF.

The V gene is TRBV6-6, the J gene TRBJ1-1; TRBD1 might be the D (6 bases). The CDR3 spans 13 residues. The V gene lost 4 bases and the J gene lost 6 bases, with 12 bases spanning the gap. Looked up from germline, CDR1 is MNHNY and CDR2 is SVGAGI (reference sequence). The CDR3 is CASSFLQGSEAFF. CDR3 nucleotide sequence: TGTGCCAGCAGTTTCCTACAGGGATCTGAAGCTTTCTTT.

The rearrangement links TRBV10-3 to TRBJ1-2, with D perhaps matching TRBD1 (6 bases). V was cut by 10 bases and J by 9 bases, with 36 bases left in between. CDR3 size: 18 residues. CDR1 and CDR2 (germline): ENHRY, SYGVKD. Here the CDR3 reads CATNRLGQLGTTPPRYTF. The CDR3 region has the DNA TGTGCCACCAACAGATTAGGACAGCTGGGGACGACCCCACCCCGCTACACCTTC.

V and J are TRBV4-1 and TRBJ2-7; D ambiguous. The V gene's germline CDR1 is MGHRA and CDR2 YSYEKL. The length of the CDR3 is 17 residues. Trimming cost V 4 bases and J 2 bases, with 21 bases left between them. In nucleotides, the CDR3 is TGCGCCAGCAGCCCCAAGATCCTAGGTGTCGACACCTACGAGCAGTACTTC. This codes for CASSPKILGVDTYEQYF.

Details on this clone: It is unclear where the CDR3 begins or ends on the DNA, so no DNA is shown, and the CDR3 is as TCRdb lists it. This rearrangement joins TRBV5-6 to TRBJ2-2. With termini counted, the CDR3 has 19 amino acids. Germline V gives CDR1 SGHDT, CDR2 YYEEEE. CDR3 sequence: CASSLPARGTRRVARGAVF.

There are a few counts of this clone. The chain joins TRBV10-3 to TRBJ1-1; TRBD1 might be the D (5 bases). V dropped 10 bases and J dropped 3 bases, with 12 bases sitting between them. CDR3 length equals 12 residues. The germline V gene encodes CDR1 ENHRY and CDR2 SYGVKD. The CDR3: CATNAGHTEAFF. DNA of the CDR3: TGTGCCACTAACGCAGGGCACACTGAAGCTTTCTTT.

The V gene is TRBV2, the J gene TRBJ1-2; D uncertain. V shed 4 bases and J shed 8 bases, with 11 bases lying between them. CDR1 and CDR2 (germline): SNHLY, FYNNEI. The CDR3 sequence is 12 residues long. The CDR3: CASSGHGGGYTF. The CDR3, as DNA: TGTGCCAGCAGTGGGCATGGAGGCGGCTACACCTTC.

The V call is TRBV9, the J call TRBJ2-5, with D hard to call. V lost 2 bases to trimming and J lost 6 bases, with 5 bases between them. Germline CDR1 is SGDLS and CDR2 is YYNGEE. The CDR3 is 11 amino acids. CDR3 in DNA: TGTGCCAGCAGCGTTGGACAGACCCAGTACTTC. As protein: CASSVGQTQYF.

V and J are TRBV14 and TRBJ2-2; unclear D gene. V was shortened by 1 base and J by 7 bases, with 7 bases between the two germline ends. The CDR3 covers 13 residues. Germline V gene sequence: CDR1 SGHDN, CDR2 FVKESK. The CDR3 nucleotides read TGTGCCAGCAGCCAAGCGGTGCACGGGGAGCTGTTTTTT. It translates to CASSQAVHGELFF.

The chain has TRBV12-5 and TRBJ1-1, with no clear D. CDR1 and CDR2 (germline): LGHNT, FRNRAP. Deletions cut 3 bases from V and 1 base from J, with 6 bases between. The CDR3 is made up of 13 amino acids. The CDR3 sequence is CASGLGPNTEAFF. For the CDR3, the DNA is TGTGCTAGTGGTTTAGGACCGAACACTGAAGCTTTCTTT.

Only a few counts were recorded for this clone. The chain employs TRBV2 and TRBJ1-6, with D possibly TRBD1 on 5 matching bases. The CDR3 spans 14 residues. The germline CDR1 and CDR2 sequences are SNHLY and FYNNEI. V lost 1 base, J lost 7 bases, and 8 bases lay in between. In DNA, the CDR3 is TGTGCCAGCAGTGAAGGGGGCAGCAATTCACCCCTCCACTTT. It codes for CASSEGGSNSPLHF.

This chain connects TRBV5-1 to TRBJ2-5; tentative D call: TRBD1 (5 bases). The ends were cut back, 4 bases at V and 3 bases at J, with 13 bases in the middle. In germline, CDR1 is SGHRS, CDR2 YFSETQ. The CDR3 is 14 residues long. CDR3: CASSLTSTEETQYF. CDR3 nucleotides: TGCGCCAGCAGCCTTACTTCGACAGAAGAGACCCAGTACTTC.

In this sample, this clone turned up once. The rearrangement links TRBV7-2 to TRBJ2-5; 13 bases align to TRBD2. Germline lookup yields CDR1 SGHTA and CDR2 FQGNSA. CDR3 length equals 17 residues. The junction had 9 bases not matched to a gene; V was cut back by 6 bases and J by 2 bases. The CDR3, as DNA: TGTGCCAGCAGACCGAATCGGGGACTAGCGGGGCAAGAGACCCAGTACTTC. Translating it yields CASRPNRGLAGQETQYF.

The chain is built from TRBV6-5 and TRBJ2-3; D not resolved. Per the germline V gene, CDR1 is MNHEY and CDR2 is SVGAGI. V lost 6 bases and J lost 3, with 4 bases in between. The CDR3 loop spans 11 amino acids. CDR3 residues: CASRRTDTQYF. CDR3 nucleotides: TGTGCCAGCAGACGGACAGATACGCAGTATTTT.

This chain links TRBV11-2 with TRBJ2-3; D could derive from TRBD1 or TRBD2 (5 bases each). Trimming took 6 bases from V and 4 from J, leaving 11 bases between them. Germline-derived CDR1 and CDR2 are SGHAT and FQNNGV. The CDR3 spans 13 residues. DNA for the CDR3: TGTGCCAGCAGAGGTGGGACCGCAGATACGCAGTATTTT. Protein sequence: CASRGGTADTQYF.

J is TRBJ2-7 and V is TRBV18; 9 nucleotides match TRBD2. J gave up 2 bases and V 4 bases, and 6 bases lay outside the gene matches. This CDR3 is 15 amino acids long. Germline CDR1 KGHSH, CDR2 LQKENI. The DNA of the CDR3 is TGTGCCAGCTCACAAGGGACTAGCCCTACCTACGAGCAGTACTTC. Its protein is CASSQGTSPTYEQYF.

The chain carries TRBV29-1 and TRBJ1-1; no firm D call. V was trimmed by 7 bases and J by 2 bases, leaving 17 bases between them. Germline V gene sequence: CDR1 SQVTM, CDR2 ANQGSEA. This CDR3 has 14 amino acids. Here the CDR3 DNA reads TGCAGCGCTACCCTATGGCAGTCAAACACTGAAGCTTTCTTT. It translates to CSATLWQSNTEAFF.

This clone occurred a few times. The CDR3 DNA follows: TGTGCTAGTGGTTTGGGTTCAGGGAAAAGGACTGAAGCTTTCTTT. This sequence encodes CASGLGSGKRTEAFF. The V gene is TRBV12-5, the J gene TRBJ1-1; weak D call: TRBD1 (5 bases). The CDR3 is 15 residues long. Trimming took off 1 base at V and 5 bases at J, with 14 bases between the two ends. From germline, CDR1 is LGHNT and CDR2 FRNRAP.

The V call is TRBV11-3, the J call TRBJ2-3; 7 bases match TRBD2. Germline V gives CDR1 SGHNT, CDR2 YENEEA. CDR3 length: 19 residues. V was clipped by 5 bases and J by 0 bases; unmatched bases: 17. The CDR3 loop is CASSPFLGCGSRSTDTQYF. In DNA, the CDR3 is TGTGCCAGCAGCCCCTTCCTAGGTTGCGGGAGCCGTAGCACAGATACGCAGTATTTT. The full variable domain, rest sourced from reference TRBV11-3 and TRBJ2-3, is EAGVVQSPRYKIIEKKQPVAFWCNPISGHNTLYWYLQNLGQGPELLIRYENEEAVDDSQLPKDRFSAERLKGVDSTLKIQPAELGDSAVYLCASSPFLGCGSRSTDTQYFGPGTRLTVL.